This entry is about one TCR beta chain. Its antigen remains unknown. The CDR3 sequence is 12 residues long. Germline assignment: CDR1 SQVTM and CDR2 ANQGSEA. Trimming stripped 7 bases from V and 0 bases from J, with 10 bases between. The record originates from a study of cytomegalovirus exposure and HLA in healthy donors. Study-wide points: A later analysis reportedly identified an Asian-associated ancestry cluster as carrying fewer N-insertions than the approximately 710-donor mean.

Each of the donors was a healthy bone marrow donor. The PCR contained 60 Vbeta and 13 Jbeta primers. TCRdb's copy holds only in-frame clones and misses some; the assay was immunoSEQ multiplex PCR. This listing includes 150,000 to 200,000 clones. Sequencing used PBMCs. This rearrangement joins TRBV29-1 to TRBJ2-7; tentatively, D is TRBD2 (6 bases). This sequence originates from a woman aged 18-29 years in good health and CMV-seropositive. The CDR3 loop is CSAGTSSYEQYF. Written as DNA, the CDR3 is TGCAGCGCTGGGACTTCCTCCTACGAGCAGTACTTC.